This T cell receptor (beta chain) was obtained from a study of PD-1 blockade in mismatch repair-deficient tumors. Study conclusions and caveats: Tumor-resident clones, often undetectable pretreatment in blood, expanded then contracted after pembrolizumab.

To note about this clone: What it recognizes is unknown.

CDR1 SGHRS and CDR2 YFSETQ come from the germline V gene. V was clipped by 0 bases and J by 8 bases, with 15 bases between them. The CDR3 is 15 residues long. Libraries were prepared by immunoSEQ multiplex PCR; TCRdb keeps only in-frame clonotypes and omits some of them. The sample has about 79,000 clones; around 80% are singletons. This specimen consisted of peripheral blood, obtained 44 weeks after starting pembrolizumab. The origin of this receptor is an adult with mismatch repair-deficient cancer. The chain is built from TRBV5-1 and TRBJ2-1; D not certain. The CDR3 spells CASSLERRPVDEQFF. The CDR3 coding sequence is TGCGCCAGCAGCTTGGAGCGTAGGCCTGTGGATGAGCAGTTCTTC.